The clone carrying this T cell receptor beta chain came up a few times. This sample stems from a study of STAT5B mutations in CD4+ large granular lymphocyte leukemia. Overall study: Among healthy controls, a particular HLA allele went with more CDR3 'QG' motifs.

Control samples were healthy donors' buffy coats. The assay was immunoSEQ multiplex PCR, and TCRdb's table has in-frame clones only and misses some. The table records about 33,000 clones, 60% to 80% of them present only once. This receptor was obtained from a human donor in good health. Material: CD4+ T cells from blood buffy coats.

In DNA form, the CDR3 reads TGTGCCAGCAGCTTGCGATACGGCCAGCTAGGCTACACCTTC. Encoded protein: CASSLRYGQLGYTF. This chain links TRBV5-4 with TRBJ1-2; D unclear. The CDR3 spans 14 residues. With 1 base removed from V and 8 bases from J, the gap between germline ends came to 15 bases. Germline V gene data show CDR1 as SGHNT and CDR2 as YYREEE (reference sequence).